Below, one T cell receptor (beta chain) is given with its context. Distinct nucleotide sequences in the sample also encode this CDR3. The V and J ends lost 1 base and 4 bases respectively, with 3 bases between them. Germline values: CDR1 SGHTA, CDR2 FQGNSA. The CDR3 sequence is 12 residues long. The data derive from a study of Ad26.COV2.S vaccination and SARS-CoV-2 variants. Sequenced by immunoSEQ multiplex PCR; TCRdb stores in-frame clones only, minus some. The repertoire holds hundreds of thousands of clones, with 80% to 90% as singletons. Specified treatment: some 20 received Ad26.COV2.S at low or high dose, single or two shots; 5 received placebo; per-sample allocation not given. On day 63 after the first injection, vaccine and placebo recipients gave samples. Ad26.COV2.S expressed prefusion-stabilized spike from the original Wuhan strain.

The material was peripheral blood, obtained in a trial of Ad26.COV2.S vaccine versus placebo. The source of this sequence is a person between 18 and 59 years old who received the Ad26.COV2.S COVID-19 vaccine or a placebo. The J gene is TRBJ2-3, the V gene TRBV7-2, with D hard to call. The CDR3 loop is CASSLVADTQYF. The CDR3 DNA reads TGTGCCAGCAGCTTAGTCGCAGATACGCAGTATTTT.